The 20 T cell receptor beta chains below come from one sample, sequenced in a study of blood T cell repertoires in COVID-19 (dated by TCRdb to 2019 to 2021). The receptor library was made with the immunoSEQ multiplex PCR assay. TCRdb obtained this table from immuneACCESS and retained in-frame rearrangements with V and J assigned. These tables miss some clones; where compared with another copy, unresolved V genes account for less than half of the shortfall, and the remainder is unexplained. The sample table shows 180,000 or so clones, and 85% are seen once. The leading ten clones occupy 6.5% to 9% of the sample. Material for sequencing was peripheral blood. Receptors were obtained from a woman in her fifties or sixties with acute or convalescent COVID-19.

The V gene is TRBV5-5, the J gene TRBJ1-2; 7 bases match TRBD1. J lost 1 base, V lost 2 bases, and 5 bases had no gene match. The CDR3 is 15 residues long. CDR1 and CDR2 (germline): SGHKS, YYEKEE (reference sequence). The CDR3 sequence is CASSFGGGYNYGYTF. The CDR3 region has the DNA TGTGCCAGCAGCTTTGGAGGGGGCTATAACTATGGCTACACCTTC.

This clone was recorded a few times. The V call is TRBV10-1, the J call TRBJ1-5; possibly TRBD1 for D (5 bases). This CDR3 contains 13 residues. V gave up 7 bases and J gave up 9 bases, with 16 bases separating them. The V gene's germline CDR1 is WNHNN and CDR2 SYGVQD (reference sequence). The CDR3 bases are TGCGCCAGCATCATCTCGGGGGAGAGGCCCCAGCATTTT. Residues: CASIISGERPQHF.

This clone turned up a few times. The identical CDR3 is also encoded by other nucleotide sequences in the sample. This chain connects TRBV7-9 to TRBJ1-4, with D possibly matching TRBD1 (5 bases). The germline V gene has CDR1 SEHNR and CDR2 FQNEAQ (reference sequence). V was clipped by 5 bases and J by 5 bases, with 15 bases between them. CDR3 length: 15 amino acids. CDR3 sequence reads: CASSPPGRGNEKLFF. DNA for the CDR3: TGTGCCAGCAGCCCCCCGGGACGGGGGAATGAAAAACTGTTTTTT.

The chain is built from TRBV5-4 and TRBJ1-2, with no clear D. The CDR3 extends over 15 amino acids. The V end lost 0 bases, the J end lost 1 base, and 10 bases lay between the germline ends. CDR1 is SGHNT, CDR2 YYREEE, per germline (reference sequence). In DNA, the CDR3 is TGTGCCAGCAGCTTGGGGGCGACGGATAACTATGGCTACACCTTC. Translation gives CASSLGATDNYGYTF.

This clone turned up a few times. This chain connects TRBV9 to TRBJ1-1; no reliable D call. V lost 0 bases, J lost 4 bases, and 16 bases lay in between. Germline lookup yields CDR1 SGDLS and CDR2 YYNGEE. The CDR3 has 16 residues. This chain's CDR3 is CASSVVLSGKATEAFF. The CDR3 DNA follows: TGTGCCAGCAGCGTAGTACTCTCGGGAAAGGCCACTGAAGCTTTCTTT.

The CDR3 coding sequence is TGTGCCAGTAGTGCGACTGGCGAGGGAGGGACGCAGTATTTT. Its translation: CASSATGEGGTQYF. The V and J genes are TRBV19 and TRBJ2-3; 7 nucleotides agree with TRBD2. CDR3 length: 14 residues. After removal of 5 bases from V and 9 bases from J, the junction contained 11 bases not matched to a gene. CDR1 LNHDA and CDR2 SQIVND come from the germline V gene (reference sequence).

The CDR3 region has the DNA TGTGCCAGCAGTTATCTGGGGGGACGGCCCAATGAGCAGTTCTTC. Its translation: CASSYLGGRPNEQFF. V and J are TRBV6-5 and TRBJ2-1; possibly TRBD2 for D (6 bases). Trimming stripped 3 bases from V and 6 bases from J, with 15 bases between. Germline V gene sequence: CDR1 MNHEY, CDR2 SVGAGI. CDR3 length: 15 amino acids.

This clone was observed once. The genes are TRBV19 and TRBJ2-1; 7 bases agree with TRBD2. V was pared by 6 bases and J by 8 bases, with 13 bases of the junction left unmatched. Germline CDR1 is LNHDA and CDR2 is SQIVND (reference sequence). The CDR3 is made up of 15 amino acids. In DNA form, the CDR3 reads TGTGCCAGTAGCCCGCGGGGAGGGCCTCTTTATGAGCAGTTCTTC. This sequence encodes CASSPRGGPLYEQFF.

This clone was counted a few times. The chain recombines TRBV30 with TRBJ1-1; the match to TRBD1 covers 7 bases. This CDR3 has 11 residues. Looked up from germline, CDR1 is GTSNPN and CDR2 is SVGIG (reference sequence). Trimming cost V 4 bases and J 7 bases; bases outside gene matches: 3. This chain's CDR3 is CAWTRGVEAFF. CDR3 in DNA: TGTGCCTGGACCAGGGGGGTTGAAGCTTTCTTT.

Only a few counts were recorded for this clone. J is TRBJ1-2 and V is TRBV6-5; 8 nucleotides match TRBD1. CDR3 length equals 15 residues. Germline CDR1 reads MNHEY; CDR2 reads SVGAGI. The junction had 8 bases not matched to a gene; V was cut back by 5 bases and J by 3 bases. This CDR3 is CASSRTGQGDYGYTF. The CDR3 bases are TGTGCCAGCAGTAGAACTGGACAGGGAGACTATGGCTACACCTTC.

This sequence joins TRBV5-4 and TRBJ1-2; perhaps TRBD1 as D (6 bases). CDR1 is SGHNT and CDR2 is YYREEE in the germline V gene (reference sequence). Trimming took 6 bases from V and 4 from J, leaving 22 bases between them. CDR3 length: 16 residues. The DNA for the CDR3 is TGTGCCAGCACTAGGGGGAGTTCAGGGCCCCTCTATGGCTACACCTTC. Its protein is CASTRGSSGPLYGYTF.

This clone was counted once. The chain couples TRBV6-5 to TRBJ2-1; TRBD2 matches 9 bases. With 7 bases clipped from V and 4 bases from J, the junction kept 8 bases outside the gene matches. The CDR3 loop spans 15 amino acids. CDR1 and CDR2 from the germline V gene are MNHEY and SVGAGI. CDR3 in DNA: TGTGCCAGCACTCTTACTAGCGGGCGTTACAATGAGCAGTTCTTC. Protein: CASTLTSGRYNEQFF.

The rearrangement uses TRBV28 and TRBJ1-1; no firm D call. V gave up 7 bases and J gave up 2 bases, with 14 bases separating them. CDR3 length: 14 residues. The germline V gene encodes CDR1 MDHEN and CDR2 SYDVKM. The DNA for the CDR3 is TGTGCCAGCACTTGGGCAACAGTTAACACTGAAGCTTTCTTT. Amino acids: CASTWATVNTEAFF.

CDR3 DNA: TGCGCCAGCGGCACCAAGGGGCCCTTTCACCATACGCAGTATTTT. Translating gives CASGTKGPFHHTQYF. The chain has TRBV5-1 and TRBJ2-3; tentatively, D is TRBD1 (5 bases). The V end lost 7 bases, the J end lost 7 bases, and 22 bases lay between the germline ends. The CDR3 loop spans 15 amino acids. Germline-derived CDR1 and CDR2 are SGHRS and YFSETQ.

CDR3 sequence (DNA): TGTGCCAGCAGCCAAGAACAGCTCTATGGCTACACCTTC. This codes for CASSQEQLYGYTF. V is TRBV3-1 (or the pseudogene TRBV3-2) and J is TRBJ1-2; D is uncertain. The CDR3 has 13 amino acids. Trimming shortened V by 0 bases and J by 4 bases, and 6 bases separated the two germline ends. Looked up from germline, CDR1 is LGHDT and CDR2 is YNNKEL (reference sequence).

V and J are TRBV21-1 and TRBJ1-4. TRBV21-1 is a pseudogene segment. The CDR3 contains 11 residues. The CDR3: CASSNRDSGFF. The DNA of the CDR3 is TGTGCCAGCAGCAACCGGGACTCCGGGTTTTTT.

The rearrangement uses TRBV28 and TRBJ1-1; D uncertain. Germline lookup yields CDR1 MDHEN and CDR2 SYDVKM. The V end lost 8 bases, the J end lost 5 bases, and 15 bases lay between the germline ends. The CDR3 is 13 residues long. CDR3 sequence reads: CASRPGGETEAFF. The CDR3 bases are TGTGCCAGCCGTCCGGGCGGGGAGACTGAAGCTTTCTTT. The entire variable domain, with the rest obtained from reference TRBV28 and TRBJ1-1, is as follows: DVKVTQSSRYLVKRTGEKVFLECVQDMDHENMFWYRQDPGLGLRLIYFSYDVKMKEKGDIPEGYSVSREKKERFSLILESASTNQTSMYLCASRPGGETEAFFGQGTRLTVV.

The V and J genes are TRBV30 and TRBJ1-2; possibly TRBD1 for D (6 bases). CDR1 is GTSNPN, CDR2 SVGIG, per germline (reference sequence). The CDR3 extends over 15 amino acids. The germline V and J ends were trimmed by 1 base and 4 bases, with 16 bases remaining between them. The DNA of the CDR3 is TGTGCCTGGAGTGGTGCCGGGACATCGGGCTATGGCTACACCTTC. It specifies CAWSGAGTSGYGYTF.

This chain joins TRBV5-4 and TRBJ1-2; perhaps TRBD1 as D (6 bases). CDR3 length: 14 residues. The germline gives CDR1 SGHNT, CDR2 YYREEE (reference sequence). V lost 5 bases and J lost 5, with 16 bases in between. The DNA for the CDR3 is TGTGCCAGCAGGTCCACAGGGCCCGGGTATGGCTACACCTTC. Translating gives CASRSTGPGYGYTF.

This chain links TRBV9 with TRBJ2-2; D uncertain. The CDR3 sequence is 14 residues long. Germline V lookup: CDR1 SGDLS, CDR2 YYNGEE. The V and J ends lost 3 bases and 5 bases respectively, with 11 bases between them. CDR3 in amino acids: CASSDSLWTGELFF. CDR3 coding DNA: TGTGCCAGCAGCGACAGCTTATGGACCGGGGAGCTGTTTTTT.